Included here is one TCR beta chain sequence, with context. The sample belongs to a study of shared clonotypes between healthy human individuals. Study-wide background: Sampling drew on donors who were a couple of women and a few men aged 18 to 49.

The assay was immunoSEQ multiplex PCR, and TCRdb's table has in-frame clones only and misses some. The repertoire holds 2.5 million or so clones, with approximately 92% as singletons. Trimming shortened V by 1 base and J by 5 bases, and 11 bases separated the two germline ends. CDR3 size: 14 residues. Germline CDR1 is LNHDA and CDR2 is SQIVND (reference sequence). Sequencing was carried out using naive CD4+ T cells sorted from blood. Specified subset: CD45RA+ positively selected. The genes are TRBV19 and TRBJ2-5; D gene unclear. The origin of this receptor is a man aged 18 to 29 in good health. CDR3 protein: CASSIGPSEETQYF. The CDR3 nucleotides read TGTGCCAGTAGTATAGGACCAAGCGAGGAGACCCAGTACTTC. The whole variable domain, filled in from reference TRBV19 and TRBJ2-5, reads DGGITQSPKYLFRKEGQNVTLSCEQNLNHDAMYWYRQDPGQGLRLIYYSQIVNDFQKGDIAEGYSVSREKKESFPLTVTSAQKNPTAFYLCASSIGPSEETQYFGPGTRLLVL.